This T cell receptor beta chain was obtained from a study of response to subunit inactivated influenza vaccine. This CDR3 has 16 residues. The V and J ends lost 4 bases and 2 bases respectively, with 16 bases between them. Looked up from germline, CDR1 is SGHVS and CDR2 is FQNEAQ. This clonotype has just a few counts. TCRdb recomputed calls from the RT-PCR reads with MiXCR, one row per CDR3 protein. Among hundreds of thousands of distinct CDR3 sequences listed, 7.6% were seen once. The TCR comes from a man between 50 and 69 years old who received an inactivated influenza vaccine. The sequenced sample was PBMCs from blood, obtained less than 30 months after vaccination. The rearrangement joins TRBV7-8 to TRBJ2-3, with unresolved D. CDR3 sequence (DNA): TGTGCCAGCAGCTCCCGTTCTCTGAGGTCCACAGATACGCAGTATTTT. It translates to CASSSRSLRSTDTQYF.